Each of the 21 T cell receptor beta chains below was sequenced from the same sample in a study of glioma-infiltrating T cells after dendritic cell vaccination. Time point of the sample: after dendritic cell vaccination, including at tumor progression/relapse. Sequencing used immunoSEQ multiplex PCR; TCRdb keeps in-frame clones, though not all of them. The table records around 83,000 clones, 85% of them present only once. The source material was blood, sampled after dendritic cell vaccination. These receptors all stem from a human donor with glioblastoma.

The rearrangement uses TRBV2 and TRBJ2-5; maybe TRBD2 (7 bases). The better agreement between TRBJ2-7 and the DNA end casts doubt on the J call. Germline V gene data show CDR1 as SNHLY and CDR2 as FYNNEI. This CDR3 is built from 15 residues. The CDR3 DNA reads TGTGCCAGCAGAAGAGAGGGGGGGAACTCCTACGAGCAGTACTTC. Protein product: CASRREGGNSYEQYF.

This clone was found many times. The rearrangement uses TRBV10-3 and TRBJ1-3; D is ambiguous. Per the germline V gene, CDR1 is ENHRY and CDR2 is SYGVKD. The CDR3 is 15 amino acids. With 3 bases removed from V and 0 bases from J, the gap between germline ends came to 9 bases. The CDR3 spells CAISDQEDSGNTIYF. DNA of the CDR3: TGTGCCATCAGTGATCAGGAGGACTCTGGAAACACCATATATTTT.

The chain couples TRBV5-1 to TRBJ2-3, with a possible D match to TRBD2 (5 bases). The CDR3 has 18 residues. In germline, CDR1 is SGHRS, CDR2 YFSETQ. The ends were cut back, 4 bases at V and 4 bases at J, with 25 bases in the middle. The CDR3 sequence is CASSTRVAAAVRADTQYF. The CDR3 DNA is TGCGCCAGCAGCACGAGGGTGGCAGCCGCTGTTCGGGCAGATACGCAGTATTTT.

The chain recombines TRBV27 with TRBJ2-7, with TRBD1 identical over 7 bases. This CDR3 comprises 15 residues. J was trimmed by 3 bases and V by 7 bases; bases with no gene match: 12. CDR1 is MNHEY, CDR2 SMNVEV, per germline (reference sequence). In DNA form, the CDR3 reads TGTGCCAGCAACCCCCGGGACAGACCAGTCTACGAGCAGTACTTC. Its protein product is CASNPRDRPVYEQYF.

The table lists this clone with a count of one. The chain carries TRBV5-1 and TRBJ2-7, with 10 bases identical to TRBD1. Trimming removed 1 base from V and 5 bases from J; junction bases left unmatched: 9. CDR3 size: 16 residues. Germline V gene sequence: CDR1 SGHRS, CDR2 YFSETQ. CDR3: CASSLPKTGGINEQYF. DNA of the CDR3: TGCGCCAGCAGCTTGCCTAAGACAGGGGGCATCAACGAGCAGTACTTC.

The sample holds one count of this clone. The chain couples TRBV6-1 to TRBJ2-2; 8 bases are a match to TRBD2. Germline V gene lookup returns CDR1 MNHNS and CDR2 SASEGT. The CDR3 is made up of 18 amino acids. Trimming removed 0 bases from V and 4 bases from J; junction bases left unmatched: 10. The CDR3 coding sequence is TGTGCCAGCAGTGAAGCGCTATCGCGGGGGGATTTCACCGGGGAGCTGTTTTTT. Protein product: CASSEALSRGDFTGELFF.

The chain uses TRBV27 and TRBJ1-5; TRBD1 might be the D (6 bases). Germline V lookup: CDR1 MNHEY, CDR2 SMNVEV (reference sequence). V lost 3 bases and J 2 bases, leaving 17 bases between the germline ends. This CDR3 contains 17 residues. CDR3: CASSLGARQGGNQPQHF. DNA for the CDR3: TGTGCCAGCAGTTTGGGGGCTAGGCAGGGTGGCAATCAGCCCCAGCATTTT.

This clone was seen more than once but under ten times. CDR3 sequence: CAYQRGNTIYF. CDR3 DNA sequence: TGTGCCTACCAGAGGGGAAACACCATATATTTT. The gene calls are TRBV11-2 and TRBJ1-3; D ambiguous. The CDR3 consists of 11 residues. CDR1 and CDR2 from the germline V gene are SGHAT and FQNNGV. Trimming took 11 bases from V and 4 from J, leaving 9 bases between them. Full variable domain (remainder filled in from reference TRBV11-2 and TRBJ1-3): EAGVAQSPRYKIIEKRQSVAFWCNPISGHATLYWYQQILGQGPKLLIQFQNNGVVDDSQLPKDRFSAERLKGVDSTLKIQPAKLEDSAVYLCAYQRGNTIYFGEGSWLTVV.

The V call is TRBV7-9, the J call TRBJ1-1, with 10 bases fitting TRBD1. V shed 8 bases, J shed 0 bases, and the junction held 18 bases outside the gene matches. Germline V gives CDR1 SEHNR, CDR2 FQNEAQ (reference sequence). The CDR3 runs to 19 residues. The CDR3 DNA follows: TGTGCCAGCTCCCGAGGCAAACTCCGGGACAGGGGTATGAACACTGAAGCTTTCTTT. Its translation is CASSRGKLRDRGMNTEAFF.

This chain links TRBV29-1 with TRBJ2-1; D gene ambiguous. This CDR3 spans 12 amino acids. The V gene lost 6 bases and the J gene lost 1 base, with 7 bases spanning the gap. Germline V lookup: CDR1 SQVTM, CDR2 ANQGSEA. For the CDR3, the DNA is TGCAGCGTCCAGGCATCCTACAATGAGCAGTTCTTC. This gives the protein CSVQASYNEQFF.

This chain uses TRBV10-3 with TRBJ2-1; 7 bases are shared with TRBD1. CDR3 length: 12 amino acids. Trimming took 6 bases from V and 4 from J; bases not matched to a gene: 0. Germline assignment: CDR1 ENHRY and CDR2 SYGVKD. CDR3 sequence reads: CAIRDRYNEQFF. The CDR3 DNA is TGTGCCATCAGGGACAGGTACAATGAGCAGTTCTTC.

The chain joins TRBV27 to TRBJ2-1, with TRBD2 matching 8 bases. Unmatched junction bases numbered 8, after V lost 3 bases and J lost 7 bases. The CDR3 is made up of 15 amino acids. CDR1 and CDR2 (germline): MNHEY, SMNVEV (reference sequence). The DNA for the CDR3 is TGTGCCAGCAGTTTGGGATCGGGAGGGCGAAATGAGCAGTTCTTC. Amino acids: CASSLGSGGRNEQFF.

This clone was observed a few times. This rearrangement joins TRBV5-4 to TRBJ2-2, with 9 bases fitting TRBD1. J lost 2 bases, V lost 6 bases, and 5 bases had no gene match. The CDR3 totals 15 residues. In germline, CDR1 is SGHNT, CDR2 YYREEE (reference sequence). DNA of the CDR3: TGTGCCAGCACGTGGGGACAGGGAAACACCGGGGAGCTGTTTTTT. Translation: CASTWGQGNTGELFF.

In its sample, this clone was seen once. The rearrangement uses TRBV18 and TRBJ2-7, with TRBD1 matching over 10 bases. The CDR3 length is 16 residues. The V segment lost 1 base and the J segment 1 base; nucleotides outside the gene matches: 4. Germline assignment: CDR1 KGHSH and CDR2 LQKENI. The CDR3 DNA sequence: TGTGCCAGCTCACCACGGGGACAGGGGCTGTCCTACGAGCAGTACTTC. This gives the protein CASSPRGQGLSYEQYF.

This clone is medium-sized (0.01 to 0.1%) by share. This chain joins TRBV28 and TRBJ1-1; TRBD1 is a possible D gene (5 bases). V lost 6 bases and J lost 3, with 17 bases in between. There are 15 residues in the CDR3. Germline V CDR1 and CDR2: MDHEN, SYDVKM. CDR3 DNA sequence: TGTGCCAGCAGCCGAGACGACAGATTAGACACTGAAGCTTTCTTT. This translates into CASSRDDRLDTEAFF. Based on the CDR3 plus reference TRBV28 and TRBJ1-1, the full variable domain is DVKVTQSSRYLVKRTGEKVFLECVQDMDHENMFWYRQDPGLGLRLIYFSYDVKMKEKGDIPEGYSVSREKKERFSLILESASTNQTSMYLCASSRDDRLDTEAFFGQGTRLTVV.

J is TRBJ2-5 and V is TRBV2; perhaps TRBD1 as D (6 bases). The CDR3 sequence is 14 residues long. With 6 bases removed from V and 0 bases from J, the gap between germline ends came to 11 bases. Germline CDR1 and CDR2: SNHLY and FYNNEI. CDR3: CASRLQGYQETQYF. CDR3 nucleotides: TGTGCCAGCAGGCTACAGGGCTACCAAGAGACCCAGTACTTC.

This clone was found a few times. V gene TRBV19 combines with J gene TRBJ2-7, with a possible D match to TRBD1 (5 bases). The V and J ends lost 2 bases and 2 bases respectively, with 10 bases between them. CDR3 length: 14 amino acids. Germline CDR1 LNHDA, CDR2 SQIVND (reference sequence). CDR3 residues: CASSISAGTYEQYF. As DNA, the CDR3 is TGTGCCAGTAGTATAAGTGCAGGGACCTACGAGCAGTACTTC.

This chain connects TRBV11-2 to TRBJ2-7; D possibly corresponds to TRBD1 (7 bases). The CDR3 consists of 13 residues. From germline, CDR1 is SGHAT and CDR2 FQNNGV. The germline V and J ends were trimmed by 6 bases and 3 bases, with 12 bases remaining between them. The CDR3, as DNA: TGTGCCAGCAGGCGGGACAGAAGCTACGAGCAGTACTTC. It codes for CASRRDRSYEQYF. The full variable domain, rest sourced from reference TRBV11-2 and TRBJ2-7, is EAGVAQSPRYKIIEKRQSVAFWCNPISGHATLYWYQQILGQGPKLLIQFQNNGVVDDSQLPKDRFSAERLKGVDSTLKIQPAKLEDSAVYLCASRRDRSYEQYFGPGTRLTVT.

The CDR3 loop is CASSSSYGREGETQYF. CDR3 nucleotide sequence: TGTGCCAGCAGTTCCTCCTACGGCAGGGAGGGAGAGACCCAGTACTTC. The chain uses TRBV27 and TRBJ2-5; 7 positions agree with TRBD2. This CDR3 is 16 amino acids long. V gave up 4 bases and J gave up 4 bases; unmatched junction bases: 12. Per the germline V gene, CDR1 is MNHEY and CDR2 is SMNVEV (reference sequence).

Points on this clone: The junction shows a germline mismatch at one end, possibly a read error. CDR3 sequence (DNA): TGTGCCGGCAGCGAAACTAATCCGGGACAGGGGTTTGGCTACACCTTC. Amino acid sequence: CAGSETNPGQGFGYTF. The chain employs TRBV2 and TRBJ1-2, with TRBD1 identical over 10 bases. CDR1 and CDR2 (germline): SNHLY, FYNNEI. The CDR3 length is 16 residues.

This chain links TRBV7-8 with TRBJ1-1; TRBD1 aligns across 7 bases. This CDR3 has 12 amino acids. The junction had 4 bases not matched to a gene; V was cut back by 4 bases and J by 8 bases. Germline loops: CDR1 SGHVS, CDR2 FQNEAQ. The CDR3 is CASSSRGIEAFF. CDR3 DNA sequence: TGTGCCAGCAGCTCCAGGGGGATCGAAGCTTTCTTT.